This T cell receptor beta chain was observed in a study of human T cells and chemical hapten exposure. Background on the study: DPC at 0.01% went onto the upper back in patch tests, read at 6 days. Overall study results and limits: Relative to control repertoires, expanded TCRs gave rise to significantly more large CDR3 similarity clusters. TCRs above 1 in 1000 frequency stayed constant with DPC sensitization.

TCRdb re-analysed the RACE reads in MiXCR, keeping a single row per CDR3 protein. Among 350,000 to 400,000 distinct CDR3 sequences, more than 4.5% were seen once, and the ten largest hold approximately 2.8%. The sample's time point: pre-sensitization, week 0. Treatment given: therapeutic diphenylcyclopropenone sensitization with weekly scalp DPC. There are a few counts of this clonotype. Its matching antigen is unknown. The starting material was whole blood, obtained in connection with sensitization to the hapten diphenylcyclopropenone (DPC). The clonotype was recovered from a woman aged 45 to 65 with alopecia areata. Some clones in this sample may be carry-over from other donors' samples.

The CDR3 DNA sequence: TGTGCCAGCAGTTCTCCTCTCCGGGGCACCATATATTTT. Translated, it gives CASSSPLRGTIYF. The V gene is TRBV12-3 or TRBV12-4, the J gene TRBJ1-3, with unresolved D. With 4 bases removed from V and 9 bases from J, the gap between germline ends came to 13 bases. The CDR3 spans 13 residues.